One sample yielded the 3 T cell receptor beta chains listed below, sequenced in a study of chemoradiotherapy in HPV16-positive cancers. The assay was immunoSEQ multiplex PCR, and TCRdb's table has in-frame clones only and misses some. The sample holds over 10,000 clones, around three fifths seen once. This specimen was acquired from a patient who underwent chemoradiotherapy. The receptors come from a human donor with HPV-associated anogenital cancer.

The chain has TRBV2 and TRBJ2-3, with D possibly being TRBD2 (5 bases). There are 13 residues in the CDR3. V was trimmed by 2 bases and J by 7 bases, leaving 10 bases between them. The germline CDR1 and CDR2 sequences are SNHLY and FYNNEI. The CDR3 here is CASSEPLGNTQYF. CDR3 DNA sequence: TGTGCCAGCAGTGAACCCCTCGGGAATACGCAGTATTTT.

The rearrangement links TRBV6-5 to TRBJ2-7; D unresolved. Germline values: CDR1 MNHEY, CDR2 SVGAGI. The CDR3 has 12 amino acids. Trimming took off 4 bases at V and 3 bases at J, with 7 bases between the two ends. The CDR3 DNA reads as TGTGCCAGCAGTTCCCAAAGCTACGAGCAGTACTTC. As protein: CASSSQSYEQYF.

DNA for the CDR3: TGTGCCAGCTCGCCAAGGTTAAGGTTGAGTGGCGGGGAGCTGTTTTTT. Its translation: CASSPRLRLSGGELFF. The rearrangement uses TRBV18 and TRBJ2-2; unclear D gene. Per germline, CDR1 KGHSH and CDR2 LQKENI. The CDR3 runs 16 residues. Trimming pared 6 bases from V and 7 bases from J, leaving 21 bases between. Looking up the rest from reference TRBV18 and TRBJ2-2 gives the full variable domain: NAGVMQNPRHLVRRRGQEARLRCSPMKGHSHVYWYRQLPEEGLKFMVYLQKENIIDESGMPKERFSAEFPKEGPSILRIQQVVRGDSAAYFCASSPRLRLSGGELFFGEGSRLTVL.